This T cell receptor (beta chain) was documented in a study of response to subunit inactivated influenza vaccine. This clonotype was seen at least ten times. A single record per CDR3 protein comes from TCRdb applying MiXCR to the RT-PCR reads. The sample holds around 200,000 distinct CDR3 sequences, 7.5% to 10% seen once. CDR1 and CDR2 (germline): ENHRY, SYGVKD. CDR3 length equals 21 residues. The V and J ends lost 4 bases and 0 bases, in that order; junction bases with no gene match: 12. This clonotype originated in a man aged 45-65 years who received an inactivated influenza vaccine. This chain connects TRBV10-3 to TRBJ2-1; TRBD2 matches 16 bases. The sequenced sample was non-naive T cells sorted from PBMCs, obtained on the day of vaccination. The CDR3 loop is CAISGLGTGLAGGLSYNEQFF. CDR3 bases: TGTGCCATCAGTGGTCTTGGGACGGGACTAGCGGGGGGGCTCTCCTACAATGAGCAGTTCTTC.